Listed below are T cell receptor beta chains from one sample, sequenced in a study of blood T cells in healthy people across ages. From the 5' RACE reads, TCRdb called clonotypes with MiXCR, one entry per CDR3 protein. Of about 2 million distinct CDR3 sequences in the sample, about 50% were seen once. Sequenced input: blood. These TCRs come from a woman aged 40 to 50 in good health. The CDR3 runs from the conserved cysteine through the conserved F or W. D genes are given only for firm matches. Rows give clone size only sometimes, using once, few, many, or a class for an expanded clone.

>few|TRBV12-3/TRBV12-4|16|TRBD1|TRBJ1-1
CASSPRTGGVGTEAFF
TGTGCCAGCAGCCCTCGGACAGGGGGCGTGGGCACTGAAGCTTTCTTT
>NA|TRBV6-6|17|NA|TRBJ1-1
CASTPRAGLTQNTEAFF
TGTGCCAGCACCCCAAGGGCAGGACTTACCCAGAACACTGAAGCTTTCTTT
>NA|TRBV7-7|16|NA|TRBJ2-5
CASSLIALRGGETQYF
TGTGCTAGCAGCTTAATTGCCTTACGAGGGGGAGAGACCCAGTACTTC
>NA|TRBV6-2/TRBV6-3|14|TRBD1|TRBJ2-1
CASSSWTGHNEQFF
TGTGCCAGCAGTTCCTGGACAGGCCACAATGAGCAGTTCTTC
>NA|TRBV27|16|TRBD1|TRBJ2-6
CASSSTGFPGANVLTF
TGTGCCAGCAGTTCGACAGGGTTCCCTGGGGCCAACGTCCTGACTTTC
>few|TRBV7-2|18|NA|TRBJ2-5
CASSSPFGGRLLEETQYF
TGTGCCAGCAGCTCCCCCTTTGGGGGCAGACTTTTAGAAGAGACCCAGTACTTC
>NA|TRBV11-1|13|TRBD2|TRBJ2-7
CASSFGTIREQYF
TGTGCCAGCAGCTTCGGGACTATTCGTGAGCAGTACTTC
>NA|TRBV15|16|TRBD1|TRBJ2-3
CATSRDRTGGLDTQYF
TGTGCCACCAGCAGAGATCGGACAGGGGGCTTAGATACGCAGTATTTT
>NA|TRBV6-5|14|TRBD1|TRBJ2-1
CASKGHRGTDEQFF
TGTGCCAGCAAGGGGCACAGGGGTACCGATGAGCAGTTCTTC
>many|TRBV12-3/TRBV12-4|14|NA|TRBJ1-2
CASSIRQEGYGYTF
TGTGCCAGCAGTATTAGACAGGAGGGCTATGGCTACACCTTC
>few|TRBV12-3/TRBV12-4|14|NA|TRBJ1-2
CASSPGPYGYGYTF
TGTGCCAGCAGTCCCGGGCCCTACGGCTATGGCTACACCTTC
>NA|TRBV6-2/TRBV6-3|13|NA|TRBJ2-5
CASSYSTGQTQYF
TGTGCCAGCAGTTACTCCACAGGCCAGACCCAGTACTTC
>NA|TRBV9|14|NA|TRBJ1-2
CASSGKGGRWGYTF
TGTGCCAGCAGCGGGAAAGGGGGGCGTTGGGGCTACACCTTC
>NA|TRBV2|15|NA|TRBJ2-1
CASSRDMRGYNEQFF
TGTGCCAGCAGTCGGGACATGAGGGGCTACAATGAGCAGTTCTTC
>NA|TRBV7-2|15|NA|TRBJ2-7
CASSIGQGSPVEQYF
TGTGCCAGCAGTATAGGGCAGGGTAGTCCCGTCGAGCAGTACTTC
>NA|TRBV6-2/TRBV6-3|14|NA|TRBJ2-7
CASIFAGTPYEQYF
TGTGCCAGCATCTTTGCCGGGACTCCATACGAGCAGTACTTC
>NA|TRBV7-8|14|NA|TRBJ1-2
CASSINTGSWGYTF
TGTGCCAGCAGCATAAACACAGGTTCTTGGGGCTACACCTTC
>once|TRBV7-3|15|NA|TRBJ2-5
CASSHLGGSGETQYF
TGTGCCAGCAGCCACCTTGGGGGAAGTGGAGAGACCCAGTACTTC
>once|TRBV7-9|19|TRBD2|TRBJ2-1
CASSLGRGDLPSSYNEQFF
TGTGCCAGCAGCTTGGGACGGGGGGACCTCCCGAGCTCCTACAATGAGCAGTTCTTC
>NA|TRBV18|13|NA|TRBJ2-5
CASSAQTQETQYF
TGTGCCAGCTCAGCGCAGACCCAAGAGACCCAGTACTTC
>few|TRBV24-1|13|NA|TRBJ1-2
CATSGGRDYGYTF
TGTGCCACCAGTGGGGGGAGAGACTATGGCTACACCTTC
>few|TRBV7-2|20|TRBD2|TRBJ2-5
CASSLAVALLVAGYQETQYF
TGTGCCAGCAGCTTAGCGGTTGCCCTTTTGGTAGCGGGCTACCAAGAGACCCAGTACTTC
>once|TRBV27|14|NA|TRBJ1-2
CASSPSYGVYGYTF
TGTGCCAGCAGTCCTTCATACGGGGTCTATGGCTACACCTTC
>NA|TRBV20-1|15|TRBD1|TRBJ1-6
CSAGRRQGVYSPLHF
TGCAGTGCTGGACGTCGACAGGGGGTATATTCACCCCTCCACTTT
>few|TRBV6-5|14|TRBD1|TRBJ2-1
CASATRTGGCEQFF
TGTGCCAGCGCAACTAGGACAGGGGGCTGTGAGCAGTTCTTC
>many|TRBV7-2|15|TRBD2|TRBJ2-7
CASSLGASGGYEQYF
TGTGCCAGCAGCTTAGGCGCTAGCGGGGGTTACGAGCAGTACTTC
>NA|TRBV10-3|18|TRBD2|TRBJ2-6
CAISTGGGTSSGANVLTF
TGTGCCATCAGTACTGGCGGGGGAACAAGCTCTGGGGCCAACGTCCTGACTTTC
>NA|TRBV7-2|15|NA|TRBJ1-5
CASSSSRADNQPQHF
TGTGCCAGCAGCTCTTCAAGGGCTGACAATCAGCCCCAGCATTTT
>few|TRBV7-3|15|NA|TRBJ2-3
CASSLVSGVIDTQYF
TGTGCCAGCAGCTTAGTGTCGGGAGTTATAGATACGCAGTATTTT
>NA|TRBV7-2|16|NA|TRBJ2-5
CASRSFGTPAGETQYF
TGTGCCAGCAGGTCGTTTGGGACACCCGCGGGGGAGACCCAGTACTTC
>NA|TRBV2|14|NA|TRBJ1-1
CASTEGRLNTEAFF
TGTGCCAGCACCGAGGGACGGCTGAACACTGAAGCTTTCTTT
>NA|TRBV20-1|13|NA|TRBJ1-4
CSARQPTNEKLFF
TGCAGTGCTAGACAGCCAACTAATGAAAAACTGTTTTTT
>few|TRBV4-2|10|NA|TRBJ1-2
CAAKSDGYTF
TGTGCCGCAAAGAGCGATGGCTACACCTTC
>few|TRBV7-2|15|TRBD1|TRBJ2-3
CASSLNRGARDTQYF
TGTGCCAGCAGCTTAAACAGGGGGGCGAGAGATACGCAGTATTTT
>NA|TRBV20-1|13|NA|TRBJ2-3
CSARGSRGDTQYF
TGCAGTGCTAGAGGGAGTAGGGGAGATACGCAGTATTTT
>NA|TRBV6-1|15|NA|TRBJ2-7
CASSEALRTSYEQYF
TGTGCCAGCAGTGAAGCGCTTCGGACAAGTTACGAGCAGTACTTC
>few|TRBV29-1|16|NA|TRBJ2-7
CSVEDRGRTGAYEQYF
TGCAGCGTTGAAGATCGTGGCCGCACGGGGGCCTACGAGCAGTACTTC
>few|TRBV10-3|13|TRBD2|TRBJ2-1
CAISGLVAGDPFF
TGTGCCATCAGTGGGTTGGTAGCGGGAGATCCGTTCTTC
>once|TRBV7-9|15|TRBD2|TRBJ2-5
CASSFPSGVRETQYF
TGTGCCAGCAGCTTCCCTAGCGGGGTACGGGAGACCCAGTACTTC
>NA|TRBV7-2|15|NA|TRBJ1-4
CASSLTLATNEKLFF
TGTGCCAGCAGCTTAACCCTTGCAACTAATGAAAAACTGTTTTTT
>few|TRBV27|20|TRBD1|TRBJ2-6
CASSFRTAGNPRGGANVLTF
TGTGCCAGCAGTTTTAGGACGGCAGGGAACCCCAGGGGGGGGGCCAACGTCCTGACTTTC
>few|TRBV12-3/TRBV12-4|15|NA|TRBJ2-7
CASSASGEVSYEQYF
TGTGCCAGCAGCGCCTCAGGGGAAGTCTCCTACGAGCAGTACTTC